The clone carrying this T cell receptor beta chain was seen a few times. Its antigen is unidentified. Looked up from germline, CDR1 is MNHNS and CDR2 is SASEGT. V lost 4 bases and J lost 6, with 19 bases in between. This CDR3 region has 15 residues. The data belong to a study of graft-versus-host responses after intestinal transplantation. Study as a whole: Recipients were given multivisceral, liver-intestinal, or isolated intestinal transplants. Every one of the recipients received anti-thymocyte globulin induction and afterwards took tacrolimus and steroids for about 3 years.

Assay: immunoSEQ multiplex PCR; the TCRdb copy retains only in-frame clones and omits some. The profile shows fewer than 85,000 clones, about 87% of them singletons. Study-wide results and caveats: Patients who carried graft-donor T cell macrochimerism also had high graft-versus-host to host-versus-graft clonal ratios in their allografts. Recipient marrow held GvH clones, some first seen in ileum or blood.

The sample in question was unstimulated CD4+ T cells sorted from spleen or lymph node cells, obtained before transplant. This chain links TRBV6-1 with TRBJ2-7; D remains ambiguous. The origin of this receptor is a human donor who was the organ donor for an intestinal transplant. DNA for the CDR3: TGTGCCAGCAGTGTTCTAGAAGGCCGACCCATCGAGCAGTACGTC. Encoded protein: CASSVLEGRPIEQYV.